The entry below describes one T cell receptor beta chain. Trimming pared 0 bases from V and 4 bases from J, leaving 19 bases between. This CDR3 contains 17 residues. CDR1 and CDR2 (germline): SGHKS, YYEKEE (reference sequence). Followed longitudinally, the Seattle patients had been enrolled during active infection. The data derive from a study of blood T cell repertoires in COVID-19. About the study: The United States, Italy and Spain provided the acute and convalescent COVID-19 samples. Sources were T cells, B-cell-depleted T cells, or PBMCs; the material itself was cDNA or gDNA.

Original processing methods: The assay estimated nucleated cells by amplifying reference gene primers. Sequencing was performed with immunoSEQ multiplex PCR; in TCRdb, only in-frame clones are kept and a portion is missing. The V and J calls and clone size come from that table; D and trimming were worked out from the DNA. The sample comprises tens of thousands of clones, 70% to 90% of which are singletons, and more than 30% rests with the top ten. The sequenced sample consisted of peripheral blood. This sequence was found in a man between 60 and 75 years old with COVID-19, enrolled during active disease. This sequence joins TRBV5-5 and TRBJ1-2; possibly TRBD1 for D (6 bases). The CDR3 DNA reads TGTGCCAGCAGCTTGGTGGGGAGACGGGACATGACCTATGGCTACACCTTC. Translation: CASSLVGRRDMTYGYTF.